One T cell receptor (beta chain) is described in this entry. This CDR3 is also generated by other DNA sequences in the sample. This sample was included in a study of shared clonotypes between healthy human individuals. In the study overall: For every donor, three CD4 naive, three CD4 memory, two CD8 naive and one CD8 memory plates were used.

In germline, CDR1 is MDHEN, CDR2 SYDVKM. V gave up 3 bases and J gave up 4 bases, with 8 bases separating them. The CDR3 covers 13 residues. The genomic DNA of each subset was split evenly across several immunoSEQ plates. Data came from immunoSEQ multiplex PCR; TCRdb stores just in-frame clones and leaves some out. The sample contains over a million clones, roughly 96% of which appear only once. The clonotype originates from a man aged 30 to 45 in good health. This chain links TRBV28 with TRBJ2-3, with D possibly called TRBD1 or TRBD2 (5 bases each). The sample consisted of naive CD4+ T cells sorted from blood. Subset noted: CD45RA+ positively selected. CDR3 in DNA: TGTGCCAGCAGTTTGGGGGTTCCAGATACGCAGTATTTT. Translating gives CASSLGVPDTQYF.